Presented here are 26 T cell receptor beta chains from one specimen sequenced in a study of T cell responses to AZD1222 COVID-19 vaccine. Profiling relied on immunoSEQ multiplex PCR, and the TCRdb table lists in-frame clones only, not all of them. The sample lists roughly 86,000 clones, roughly 85% occurring once. This specimen was peripheral blood, taken 28 days after the second AZD1222 dose. The receptor source for this set is an adult who received the AZD1222 COVID-19 vaccine.

This clone was seen more than once but under ten times. V and J are TRBV19 and TRBJ1-6; D is possibly TRBD1 (5 bases). CDR1 LNHDA and CDR2 SQIVND come from the germline V gene (reference sequence). This CDR3 has 13 residues. V lost 8 bases and J 7 bases, leaving 12 bases between the germline ends. The CDR3 DNA is TGTGCCAGTCGGCAGGGCCTCAATTCACCCCTCCACTTT. The encoded protein is CASRQGLNSPLHF.

This chain joins TRBV6-2 or TRBV6-3 and TRBJ1-1; the match to TRBD1 covers 7 bases. Germline V gene data show CDR1 as MNHEY and CDR2 as SVGEGT. V was clipped by 2 bases and J by 4 bases; unmatched bases: 4. The CDR3 is 14 residues long. DNA of the CDR3: TGTGCCAGCAGTTACCCGACAGGGCGCACTGAAGCTTTCTTT. Amino acids: CASSYPTGRTEAFF.

CDR3 sequence (DNA): TGTGCCAGCAGTGAAGGCGGCCCTAGCGGGAGGCGGGGAGAGACCCAGTACTTC. It specifies CASSEGGPSGRRGETQYF. The V gene is TRBV2, the J gene TRBJ2-5; 11 bases agree with TRBD2. This CDR3 is built from 18 residues. Trimming at V came to 1 base and at J to 4 bases, leaving 11 bases not matched to a gene. Germline loops: CDR1 SNHLY, CDR2 FYNNEI.

CDR3: CASSLGAISGSRDTQYF. The CDR3 nucleotides are TGTGCCAGCAGCTTAGGCGCGATTAGCGGGAGTAGAGATACGCAGTATTTT. V and J are TRBV7-2 and TRBJ2-3, with 9 bases matching TRBD2. Germline V lookup: CDR1 SGHTA, CDR2 FQGNSA. J lost 5 bases, V lost 1 base, and 10 bases had no gene match. The CDR3 has 17 residues.

The rearrangement joins TRBV6-1 to TRBJ1-1, with D perhaps matching TRBD1 (5 bases). CDR1 is MNHNS, CDR2 SASEGT, per germline. Deletions cut 7 bases from V and 1 base from J, with 10 bases between. CDR3 length equals 13 residues. The chain's CDR3 is CASTPGGNTEAFF. The CDR3 region has the DNA TGTGCCAGCACGCCTGGGGGGAACACTGAAGCTTTCTTT.

The rearrangement links TRBV6-6 to TRBJ1-4; no reliable D call. CDR1 is MNHNY, CDR2 SVGAGI, per germline (reference sequence). Trimming removed 7 bases at V and 7 bases at J, with 16 bases between. CDR3 size: 14 residues. Written as DNA, the CDR3 is TGTGCCAGCATCGCCGGGGTTGGGAGTGAAAAACTGTTTTTT. Residues: CASIAGVGSEKLFF.

The chain links TRBV5-1 to TRBJ2-5; TRBD2 might be the D (5 bases). Germline CDR1 and CDR2: SGHRS and YFSETQ. V dropped 4 bases and J dropped 2 bases, with 9 bases sitting between them. This CDR3 contains 13 residues. This chain's CDR3 is CASSAAVQETQYF. CDR3 nucleotide sequence: TGCGCCAGCAGCGCAGCGGTACAAGAGACCCAGTACTTC.

V usage is TRBV5-1 and J usage is TRBJ2-7; either TRBD1 or TRBD2 may fit D (7 bases each). Trimming took off 7 bases at V and 5 bases at J, with 16 bases between the two ends. The CDR3 sequence is 13 residues long. Germline CDR1 reads SGHRS; CDR2 reads YFSETQ. CDR3 coding DNA: TGCGCCAGCGCGAGACAGGGAGGGGACGAGCAGTACTTC. This gives the protein CASARQGGDEQYF.

The chain couples TRBV10-3 to TRBJ1-3; D is unclear. CDR3 length equals 20 residues. V lost 4 bases and J 0 bases, leaving 25 bases between the germline ends. In germline, CDR1 is ENHRY, CDR2 SYGVKD. In nucleotides, the CDR3 is TGTGCCATCAGTGCCCTCGGAACACTGAATTTGGGTGTCTCTGGAAACACCATATATTTT. It is translated as CAISALGTLNLGVSGNTIYF.

The J gene is TRBJ1-4, the V gene TRBV5-8; weak D call: TRBD1 (5 bases). The CDR3 contains 16 residues. The V end lost 0 bases, the J end lost 4 bases, and 13 bases lay between the germline ends. Germline loops: CDR1 SGHTS, CDR2 YDEGEE. The CDR3 here is CASSLVGGAHNEKLFF. DNA for the CDR3: TGTGCCAGCAGCTTGGTAGGCGGGGCGCATAATGAAAAACTGTTTTTT.

This chain's CDR3 is CASSLDPGVAYEQYF. CDR3 nucleotides: TGCGCCAGCAGCTTGGATCCAGGGGTGGCCTACGAGCAGTACTTC. V and J are TRBV5-1 and TRBJ2-7, with a possible D match to TRBD1 (6 bases). V lost 0 bases and J lost 2, with 12 bases in between. The CDR3 length is 15 residues. Germline V CDR1 and CDR2: SGHRS, YFSETQ. Full variable domain (missing parts from reference TRBV5-1 and TRBJ2-7): KAGVTQTPRYLIKTRGQQVTLSCSPISGHRSVSWYQQTPGQGLQFLFEYFSETQRNKGNFPGRFSGRQFSNSRSEMNVSTLELGDSALYLCASSLDPGVAYEQYFGPGTRLTVT.

This clone turned up a few times. The genes are TRBV7-2 and TRBJ2-5, with 9 bases lining up with TRBD1. CDR3 length: 14 residues. V lost 5 bases to trimming and J lost 2 bases; unmatched junction nucleotides: 3. Per germline, CDR1 SGHTA and CDR2 FQGNSA. CDR3 sequence reads: CASSRDRVQETQYF. DNA of the CDR3: TGTGCCAGCAGCAGGGACAGGGTACAAGAGACCCAGTACTTC.

On this clone: Distinct nucleotide sequences in the sample also encode this CDR3. V gene TRBV5-1 combines with J gene TRBJ2-7; the D call may be TRBD1 or TRBD2 (5 bases each). Trimming left V 0 bases short and J 4 bases short, with 11 bases between. Germline V gene sequence: CDR1 SGHRS, CDR2 YFSETQ. The CDR3 totals 14 residues. In nucleotides, the CDR3 is TGCGCCAGCAGCTTGGGGGGGAACTTATACGAGCAGTACTTC. Its protein product is CASSLGGNLYEQYF.

J is TRBJ2-3 and V is TRBV3-1 (or the pseudogene TRBV3-2); D is undetermined. Trimming took 4 bases from V and 6 from J, leaving 26 bases between them. The length of the CDR3 is 18 residues. Germline CDR1 and CDR2: LGHDT and YNNKEL (reference sequence). CDR3 sequence reads: CASSRRKPGPDPADTQYF. DNA of the CDR3: TGTGCCAGCAGCCGCCGGAAACCGGGCCCTGATCCGGCTGATACGCAGTATTTT.

The CDR3, as DNA: TGTGCCTCAGGTTGGGAGACAGGGAGAAACACCGGGGAGCTGTTTTTT. Its protein is CASGWETGRNTGELFF. The chain links TRBV5-4 to TRBJ2-2, with TRBD1 identical over 7 bases. Trimming at V came to 10 bases and at J to 2 bases, leaving 14 bases not matched to a gene. This CDR3 has 16 amino acids. Germline V gene lookup returns CDR1 SGHNT and CDR2 YYREEE (reference sequence).

The genes are TRBV30 and TRBJ2-1; 11 nucleotides line up with TRBD2. This CDR3 is built from 16 residues. With 2 bases clipped from V and 8 bases from J, the junction kept 11 bases outside the gene matches. Germline lookup yields CDR1 GTSNPN and CDR2 SVGIG (reference sequence). The CDR3 nucleotides read TGTGCCTGGAGTCTCCTTAGCGGGAGGGCCCCCCATGAGCAGTTCTTC. Translated, it gives CAWSLLSGRAPHEQFF.

The V gene is TRBV11-2, the J gene TRBJ2-3; TRBD2 matches 9 bases. Germline values: CDR1 SGHAT, CDR2 FQNNGV. The CDR3 covers 16 residues. The V segment lost 4 bases and the J segment 3 bases; nucleotides outside the gene matches: 8. For the CDR3, the DNA is TGTGCCAGCAGCTCAAATAGCGGGGGTACAACAGATACGCAGTATTTT. Its translation: CASSSNSGGTTDTQYF. Combining the CDR3 with reference TRBV11-2 and TRBJ2-3 gives the whole variable domain EAGVAQSPRYKIIEKRQSVAFWCNPISGHATLYWYQQILGQGPKLLIQFQNNGVVDDSQLPKDRFSAERLKGVDSTLKIQPAKLEDSAVYLCASSSNSGGTTDTQYFGPGTRLTVL.

This clone has more than one count but fewer than ten. The CDR3 DNA sequence: TGCGCCAGCAGCTCGACTACGAGCTCCTACAATGAGCAGTTCTTC. Translation: CASSSTTSSYNEQFF. The chain joins TRBV5-1 to TRBJ2-1; TRBD2 is a possible D gene (5 bases). The CDR3 length is 15 residues. V gave up 3 bases and J gave up 0 bases, with 10 bases separating them. Per the germline V gene, CDR1 is SGHRS and CDR2 is YFSETQ.

This chain connects TRBV11-3 to TRBJ2-5, with 14 bases that match TRBD2. J gave up 5 bases and V 1 base, and 3 bases lay outside the gene matches. The V gene's germline CDR1 is SGHNT and CDR2 YENEEA. The CDR3 extends over 16 amino acids. CDR3 sequence reads: CASSLGGTSGGETQYF. Written as DNA, the CDR3 is TGTGCCAGCAGCTTAGGAGGGACTAGCGGGGGTGAGACCCAGTACTTC. The full variable domain, its missing parts supplied by reference TRBV11-3 and TRBJ2-5, is EAGVVQSPRYKIIEKKQPVAFWCNPISGHNTLYWYLQNLGQGPELLIRYENEEAVDDSQLPKDRFSAERLKGVDSTLKIQPAELGDSAVYLCASSLGGTSGGETQYFGPGTRLLVL.

The chain links TRBV10-1 to TRBJ2-2, with a weak D call TRBD1 (6 bases). Germline CDR1 is WNHNN and CDR2 is SYGVQD (reference sequence). This CDR3 contains 15 residues. V was cut by 8 bases and J by 0 bases, with 13 bases left in between. The CDR3 here is CASGNRAANTGELFF. DNA for the CDR3: TGCGCCAGCGGAAACAGGGCCGCGAACACCGGGGAGCTGTTTTTT.

The chain joins TRBV9 to TRBJ2-2; TRBD1 matches at 8 bases. V trimming: 3 bases; J trimming: 2 bases; junction bases outside the gene matches: 6. Germline V gives CDR1 SGDLS, CDR2 YYNGEE. This CDR3 has 16 amino acids. This CDR3 is CASSAGQGGNTGELFF. The CDR3 DNA follows: TGTGCCAGCAGCGCCGGACAGGGAGGTAACACCGGGGAGCTGTTTTTT. Combining the CDR3 with reference TRBV9 and TRBJ2-2 gives the whole variable domain DSGVTQTPKHLITATGQRVTLRCSPRSGDLSVYWYQQSLDQGLQFLIQYYNGEERAKGNILERFSAQQFPDLHSELNLSSLELGDSALYFCASSAGQGGNTGELFFGEGSRLTVL.

The chain uses TRBV6-2 or TRBV6-3 and TRBJ2-2; possible D gene TRBD2, 6 bases. V was cut by 6 bases and J by 1 base, with 18 bases left in between. Germline values: CDR1 MNHEY, CDR2 SVGEGT. The CDR3 length is 17 residues. The CDR3 spells CASSGPGVGQNTGELFF. In nucleotides, the CDR3 is TGTGCCAGCAGCGGGCCGGGAGTCGGACAGAACACCGGGGAGCTGTTTTTT.

This clone was seen just once. V is TRBV19 and J is TRBJ2-7, with D unclear. The CDR3 is 13 amino acids. Germline V CDR1 and CDR2: LNHDA, SQIVND (reference sequence). V shed 2 bases and J shed 2 bases, with 7 bases lying between them. CDR3 loop: CASSISPTYEQYF. The CDR3 DNA is TGTGCCAGTAGTATAAGTCCTACCTACGAGCAGTACTTC.

This chain links TRBV12-5 with TRBJ2-7, with 7 nucleotides matching TRBD2. V dropped 0 bases and J dropped 3; count of bases not matched to a gene: 2. The CDR3 is 14 amino acids. The germline gives CDR1 LGHNT, CDR2 FRNRAP. The CDR3 is CASGLVGGHYEQYF. The CDR3, as DNA: TGTGCTAGTGGTTTGGTGGGAGGGCACTACGAGCAGTACTTC.

This clone was seen a handful of times. The chain is built from TRBV18 and TRBJ1-2, with D uncertain. V lost 0 bases and J lost 4, with 9 bases in between. This CDR3 is built from 14 residues. CDR1 and CDR2 (germline): KGHSH, LQKENI. In nucleotides, the CDR3 is TGTGCCAGCTCACCACCTTCCAGGCCCTATGGCTACACCTTC. Protein product: CASSPPSRPYGYTF. Drawing the rest from reference TRBV18 and TRBJ1-2, the complete variable domain is NAGVMQNPRHLVRRRGQEARLRCSPMKGHSHVYWYRQLPEEGLKFMVYLQKENIIDESGMPKERFSAEFPKEGPSILRIQQVVRGDSAAYFCASSPPSRPYGYTFGSGTRLTVV.

V usage is TRBV3-1 (or the pseudogene TRBV3-2) and J usage is TRBJ1-4; D is unresolved. Germline V gives CDR1 LGHDT, CDR2 YNNKEL (reference sequence). This CDR3 contains 15 residues. The germline V and J ends were trimmed by 4 bases and 8 bases, with 17 bases remaining between them. CDR3 DNA sequence: TGTGCCAGCAGCCCGAACTCGGGGATTGGGGAAAAACTGTTTTTT. Its translation is CASSPNSGIGEKLFF.